A selection of T cell receptor beta chains follows, all from one sample in a study of blood T cell repertoires in COVID-19. Using immunoSEQ multiplex PCR, the repertoire was profiled, and TCRdb retains in-frame clones only, with some absent. The sample includes more than 100,000 clones, roughly 84% of them seen just once. Input material: PBMCs or T cells enriched from blood (not recorded which). Receptor source: a woman aged 25 to 39 who had recovered from COVID-19. The CDR3 runs from the conserved cysteine through the conserved F or W. D genes are given only for firm matches. Expanded clones are given a class, and other clones once, few, many or no size at all.

v_call: TRBV2; j_call: TRBJ2-7; clone_size: -; d_call: TRBD2; cdr3_nt: TGTGCCAGCAGCGGACTAGCGGGAGGTATTTACGAGCAGTACTTC; cdr3_aa: CASSGLAGGIYEQYF
v_call: TRBV5-8; j_call: TRBJ2-6; clone_size: -; d_call: TRBD1; cdr3_nt: TGTGCCAGCAGCGTCAGGGGGCCTGGGGCCAACGTCCTGACTTTC; cdr3_aa: CASSVRGPGANVLTF
v_call: TRBV19; j_call: TRBJ2-7; clone_size: -; d_call: TRBD1; cdr3_nt: TGTGCCAGTAGTACGAATACAGCACAGGGGTACGAGCAGTACTTC; cdr3_aa: CASSTNTAQGYEQYF
v_call: TRBV11-2; j_call: TRBJ1-3; clone_size: -; d_call: -; cdr3_nt: TGTGCCAGCAGCTTGTCGGGCTCTGGAAACACCATATATTTT; cdr3_aa: CASSLSGSGNTIYF
v_call: TRBV15; j_call: TRBJ1-6; clone_size: -; d_call: -; cdr3_nt: TGTGCCACCAGCAGAGTGGGGACAAGAGGTTCACCCCTCCACTTT; cdr3_aa: CATSRVGTRGSPLHF
v_call: TRBV20-1; j_call: TRBJ2-5; clone_size: -; d_call: -; cdr3_nt: TGCAGCTTGGTCCCGGGGGCCCAGTACTTC; cdr3_aa: CSLVPGAQYF
v_call: TRBV11-2; j_call: TRBJ2-1; clone_size: -; d_call: TRBD1; cdr3_nt: TGTGCCAGCAGATCGACAGGGGTTAGCAATGAGCAGTTCTTC; cdr3_aa: CASRSTGVSNEQFF
v_call: TRBV7-8; j_call: TRBJ1-2; clone_size: -; d_call: TRBD1; cdr3_nt: TGTGCCAGCAGCTTAGTAGAAGGGGGCTGGGATGGCTACACCTTC; cdr3_aa: CASSLVEGGWDGYTF
v_call: TRBV9; j_call: TRBJ1-1; clone_size: -; d_call: -; cdr3_nt: TGTGCCAGCTCTCAGGCGGACACGCGGAACACTGAAGCTTTCTTT; cdr3_aa: CASSQADTRNTEAFF
v_call: TRBV7-9; j_call: TRBJ2-3; clone_size: -; d_call: TRBD1; cdr3_nt: TGTGCCAGCAGCTTGGGACAGTCTGTCACTAGCACAGATACGCAGTATTTT; cdr3_aa: CASSLGQSVTSTDTQYF
v_call: TRBV29-1; j_call: TRBJ1-1; clone_size: -; d_call: -; cdr3_nt: TGCAGCGGTCTTATGAACACTGAAGCTTTCTTT; cdr3_aa: CSGLMNTEAFF
v_call: TRBV28; j_call: TRBJ1-2; clone_size: -; d_call: -; cdr3_nt: TGTGCCAGCAGTTGGGAGACAAAAACTAACTATGGCTACACCTTC; cdr3_aa: CASSWETKTNYGYTF
v_call: TRBV6-5; j_call: TRBJ2-7; clone_size: -; d_call: TRBD2; cdr3_nt: TGTGCCAGCAGTCGAGCGGGAGGGCCTGTCGAGCAGTACTTC; cdr3_aa: CASSRAGGPVEQYF
v_call: TRBV11-2; j_call: TRBJ2-7; clone_size: -; d_call: -; cdr3_nt: TGTGCCAGCAGCTTTAGCGGTAGCTCCTACGAGCAGTACTTC; cdr3_aa: CASSFSGSSYEQYF
v_call: TRBV7-9; j_call: TRBJ1-3; clone_size: -; d_call: -; cdr3_nt: TGTGCCAGCAGCCAAACTGGAAACACCATATATTTT; cdr3_aa: CASSQTGNTIYF
v_call: TRBV18; j_call: TRBJ2-3; clone_size: -; d_call: -; cdr3_nt: TGTGCCAGCTCACCATCTAGCGCGTACACAGATACGCAGTATTTT; cdr3_aa: CASSPSSAYTDTQYF
v_call: TRBV11-2; j_call: TRBJ1-2; clone_size: -; d_call: TRBD1; cdr3_nt: TGTGCCAGCAGCGGGGGACAGAGCCGTGGCTACACCTTC; cdr3_aa: CASSGGQSRGYTF
v_call: TRBV30; j_call: TRBJ1-6; clone_size: -; d_call: TRBD1; cdr3_nt: TGTGCCGGATTTACCGGGACAGCTAATTCACCCCTCCACTTT; cdr3_aa: CAGFTGTANSPLHF
v_call: TRBV27; j_call: TRBJ1-5; clone_size: -; d_call: TRBD1; cdr3_nt: TGTGCCAGCAGACAGACAGGGGCAAATCAGCCCCAGCATTTT; cdr3_aa: CASRQTGANQPQHF
v_call: TRBV28; j_call: TRBJ1-2; clone_size: -; d_call: -; cdr3_nt: TGTGCCAGCAGCCCCACTTGGGCAGAGGGTGTCTATGGCTACACCTTC; cdr3_aa: CASSPTWAEGVYGYTF
v_call: TRBV28; j_call: TRBJ1-2; clone_size: -; d_call: -; cdr3_nt: TGTGCCAGCAGTTTCGGCAGGGAAAAAGGCTACACCTTC; cdr3_aa: CASSFGREKGYTF
v_call: TRBV5-1; j_call: TRBJ2-1; clone_size: -; d_call: TRBD2; cdr3_nt: TGCGCCAGCAGCTTGCTGGCTAGCGGGGGTCATGAGCAGTTCTTC; cdr3_aa: CASSLLASGGHEQFF
v_call: TRBV25-1; j_call: TRBJ1-2; clone_size: few; d_call: -; cdr3_nt: TGTGCCAGCAGAGATACAGGGACCAACTATGGCTACACCTTC; cdr3_aa: CASRDTGTNYGYTF
v_call: TRBV9; j_call: TRBJ1-6; clone_size: -; d_call: TRBD1; cdr3_nt: TGTGCCAGCAGCGTAGGGCCCCCGACAGGGCAATCACCCCTCCACTTT; cdr3_aa: CASSVGPPTGQSPLHF
v_call: TRBV27; j_call: TRBJ2-1; clone_size: -; d_call: TRBD2; cdr3_nt: TGTGCCAGCAGTTCGCTAGCGGTGTACAATGAGCAGTTCTTC; cdr3_aa: CASSSLAVYNEQFF
v_call: TRBV28; j_call: TRBJ1-2; clone_size: once; d_call: -; cdr3_nt: TGTGCCAGCACTACAGGGTTTTTTGGCTACACCTTC; cdr3_aa: CASTTGFFGYTF
v_call: TRBV29-1; j_call: TRBJ2-7; clone_size: -; d_call: TRBD1; cdr3_nt: TGCAGCGTTGAAGGACAGGGGAACGAGCAGTACTTC; cdr3_aa: CSVEGQGNEQYF
v_call: TRBV12-3/TRBV12-4; j_call: TRBJ1-1; clone_size: -; d_call: -; cdr3_nt: TGTGCCAGCAGTTTAGGAGCAACTGAAGCTTTCTTT; cdr3_aa: CASSLGATEAFF
v_call: TRBV7-2; j_call: TRBJ2-1; clone_size: -; d_call: -; cdr3_nt: TGTGCCAGCAGCCCCATAGGAGTAAATTTATACAATGAGCAGTTCTTC; cdr3_aa: CASSPIGVNLYNEQFF
v_call: TRBV4-3; j_call: TRBJ2-1; clone_size: -; d_call: -; cdr3_nt: TGCGCCAGCAGCCAGGGCGCTGAGCAGTTCTTC; cdr3_aa: CASSQGAEQFF
v_call: TRBV7-3; j_call: TRBJ2-1; clone_size: -; d_call: TRBD2; cdr3_nt: TGTGCCAGCAGCCCCAACCCGACTAGCGGGAGGATGGGTGAGCAGTTCTTC; cdr3_aa: CASSPNPTSGRMGEQFF
v_call: TRBV4-3; j_call: TRBJ2-7; clone_size: -; d_call: TRBD2; cdr3_nt: TGCGCCAGCAGCCAAGAAGTCCCCTGGCGGGAGATCATCTACGAGCAGTACTTC; cdr3_aa: CASSQEVPWREIIYEQYF
v_call: TRBV18; j_call: TRBJ2-6; clone_size: -; d_call: TRBD1; cdr3_nt: TGTGCCAGCTCACCGCTACCGGGACAGGGACCCTCTGGGGCCAACGTCCTGACTTTC; cdr3_aa: CASSPLPGQGPSGANVLTF
v_call: TRBV19; j_call: TRBJ2-2; clone_size: -; d_call: -; cdr3_nt: TGTGCCAGTAGTATGTCTAGCGTCCCCGGGGAGCTGTTTTTT; cdr3_aa: CASSMSSVPGELFF
v_call: TRBV6-6; j_call: TRBJ1-1; clone_size: -; d_call: TRBD1; cdr3_nt: TGTGCCAGCACCCAAGGTGGGGACAGGAGGCTGGAAGCTTTCTTT; cdr3_aa: CASTQGGDRRLEAFF
v_call: TRBV7-3; j_call: TRBJ2-3; clone_size: once; d_call: -; cdr3_nt: TGTGCCAGCAGCTTAAGCGACATACGCACAGATACGCAGTATTTT; cdr3_aa: CASSLSDIRTDTQYF
v_call: TRBV5-4; j_call: TRBJ2-3; clone_size: -; d_call: TRBD1; cdr3_nt: TGTGCCAGCAGCCCGGGACAGACAGATACGCAGTATTTT; cdr3_aa: CASSPGQTDTQYF
v_call: TRBV30; j_call: TRBJ1-3; clone_size: -; d_call: -; cdr3_nt: TGTGCCTGGAGTTGGGGAGGGTTCGGCTCTGGAAACACCATATATTTT; cdr3_aa: CAWSWGGFGSGNTIYF
v_call: TRBV4-2; j_call: TRBJ2-1; clone_size: -; d_call: TRBD2; cdr3_nt: TGTGCCAGCAGCCAAGATAGAGTGAGCGGGAGTTTGACAAATGAGCAGTTCTTC; cdr3_aa: CASSQDRVSGSLTNEQFF
v_call: TRBV11-2; j_call: TRBJ2-3; clone_size: -; d_call: TRBD2; cdr3_nt: TGTGCCAGCAGACCACTAGCGGGAGCCGGAGATACGCAGTATTTT; cdr3_aa: CASRPLAGAGDTQYF
v_call: TRBV28; j_call: TRBJ1-1; clone_size: -; d_call: -; cdr3_nt: TGTGCCAGCAGCCCTACCGGGGTAACTGAAGCTTTCTTT; cdr3_aa: CASSPTGVTEAFF
v_call: TRBV15; j_call: TRBJ1-5; clone_size: -; d_call: -; cdr3_nt: TGTGCCACCAGCAGAGGTCCAGGGGTTCAGCCCCAGCATTTT; cdr3_aa: CATSRGPGVQPQHF
v_call: TRBV18; j_call: TRBJ1-2; clone_size: -; d_call: TRBD1; cdr3_nt: TGTGCCAGCTCACCAAGGGGGCGCGGGGAATATGGCTACACCTTC; cdr3_aa: CASSPRGRGEYGYTF
v_call: TRBV7-9; j_call: TRBJ1-1; clone_size: -; d_call: -; cdr3_nt: TGTGCCAGCAGCTCCCTATCTGAAGCTTTCTTT; cdr3_aa: CASSSLSEAFF
v_call: TRBV5-5; j_call: TRBJ2-5; clone_size: once; d_call: TRBD2; cdr3_nt: TGTGCCAGCAGCTTGGTGGGGGGACTAGCGGGAGAGACCCAGTACTTC; cdr3_aa: CASSLVGGLAGETQYF
v_call: TRBV30; j_call: TRBJ1-2; clone_size: -; d_call: -; cdr3_nt: TGTGCCTGCCAGCCCAGGGAAGGCTACACCTTC; cdr3_aa: CACQPREGYTF
v_call: TRBV23-1; j_call: TRBJ1-1; clone_size: few; d_call: TRBD1; cdr3_nt: TGCGCCTGCTCGGACAGGGAGGACACTGAAGCTTTCTTT; cdr3_aa: CACSDREDTEAFF
v_call: TRBV20-1; j_call: TRBJ1-1; clone_size: once; d_call: -; cdr3_nt: TGCAGTGCTCCAACCCACAGGGCGGCTTTCTTT; cdr3_aa: CSAPTHRAAFF
v_call: TRBV4-3; j_call: TRBJ1-1; clone_size: once; d_call: -; cdr3_nt: TGCGCCAGCAGCCAAGATCACTTCGCTGAAGCTTTCTTT; cdr3_aa: CASSQDHFAEAFF
v_call: TRBV27; j_call: TRBJ1-2; clone_size: -; d_call: -; cdr3_nt: TGTGCCAGCAGGTTGGGGGCCGCGCGGATCTATGGCTACACCTTC; cdr3_aa: CASRLGAARIYGYTF
v_call: TRBV27; j_call: TRBJ2-3; clone_size: -; d_call: TRBD1; cdr3_nt: TGTGCCAGCACCATTTTGGGACAGGAGACAGATACGCAGTATTTT; cdr3_aa: CASTILGQETDTQYF
v_call: TRBV5-5; j_call: TRBJ1-2; clone_size: -; d_call: TRBD1; cdr3_nt: TGTGCCAGCAGCTTGACTCGGACAGGCGGCTACACCTTC; cdr3_aa: CASSLTRTGGYTF
v_call: TRBV11-3; j_call: TRBJ2-3; clone_size: -; d_call: -; cdr3_nt: TGTGCCAGCAGCCCGGGTCATTCAGATACGCAGTATTTT; cdr3_aa: CASSPGHSDTQYF
v_call: TRBV28; j_call: TRBJ2-1; clone_size: -; d_call: -; cdr3_nt: TGTGCCAGCAGTTTAGCGGGGCACAGCTTTAGCTCCTACAATGAGCAGTTCTTC; cdr3_aa: CASSLAGHSFSSYNEQFF
v_call: TRBV9; j_call: TRBJ1-5; clone_size: -; d_call: TRBD1; cdr3_nt: TGTGCCAGCAGCAAGGGGACAGGTAGCAATCAGCCCCAGCATTTT; cdr3_aa: CASSKGTGSNQPQHF